This T cell receptor (beta chain) was obtained from a study of post-analysis software for immune sequencing data. CDR3 size: 8 residues. The V gene lost 7 bases and the J gene lost 6 bases, with 3 bases spanning the gap. CDR1 is DFQATT and CDR2 is SNEGSKA in the germline V gene (reference sequence). Whole-study results and caveats: Batch-matched samples strongly co-clustered by F measure. The five TRBV segments detected at higher frequency in patients than in controls included TRBV5-6, TRBV5-1 and TRBV20-1. Significantly decreased normalized Chao1 diversity was recorded for multiple sclerosis patients relative to controls.

A few counts support this clonotype. What it recognizes is unknown. Prepared libraries of TCR beta cDNA carried unique molecular identifiers. TCRdb reprocessed the PCR reads with MiXCR, giving one entry per CDR3 protein. This sample carries about 540,000 distinct CDR3 sequences, around 31% of them seen once, and the ten largest clones take 6%. The sequencing input was blood. V and J are TRBV20-1 and TRBJ2-5; D gene unclear. The receptor comes from a girl younger than 18 with multiple sclerosis. Here the CDR3 DNA reads TGCAGTGACCAGACCCAGTACTTC. It codes for CSDQTQYF.